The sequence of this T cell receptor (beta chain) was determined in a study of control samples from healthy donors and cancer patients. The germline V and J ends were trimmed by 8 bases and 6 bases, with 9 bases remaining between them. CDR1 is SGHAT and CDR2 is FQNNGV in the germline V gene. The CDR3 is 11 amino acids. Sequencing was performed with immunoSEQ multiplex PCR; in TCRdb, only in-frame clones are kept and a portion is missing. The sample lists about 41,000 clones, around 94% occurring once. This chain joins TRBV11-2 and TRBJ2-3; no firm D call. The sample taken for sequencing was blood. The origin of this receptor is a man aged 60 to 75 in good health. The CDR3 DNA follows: TGTGCCAGCGGCTACCGTGATACGCAGTATTTT. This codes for CASGYRDTQYF. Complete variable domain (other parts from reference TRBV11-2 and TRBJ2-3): EAGVAQSPRYKIIEKRQSVAFWCNPISGHATLYWYQQILGQGPKLLIQFQNNGVVDDSQLPKDRFSAERLKGVDSTLKIQPAKLEDSAVYLCASGYRDTQYFGPGTRLTVL.